This T cell receptor beta chain was profiled in a study of T cells in Graves' hyperthyroidism and ophthalmopathy. General study points: Most clonotypes expanded in the thyroid (above 0.001) were also present in blood.

The CDR3 has 14 residues. Trimming removed 0 bases from V and 2 bases from J, with 8 bases in between. CDR1 is SGDLS, CDR2 YYNGEE, per germline. What was amplified from RNA transcripts were TCR beta CDR3 regions. Researchers ran a first-round RT-PCR on the TCR CDR3 using the HTBI primer set. TCRdb ran MiXCR on the multiplex PCR reads and lists one entry per CDR3 protein. The sample has around 300,000 distinct CDR3 sequences, 25% seen once; the top ten hold approximately 25%. This clonotype was picked up many times. The antigen is unknown. Researchers barred patients who had uncontrolled infection, other autoimmune disease, pregnancy or lactation.

Sequenced material: blood. The clonotype originates from a man aged 40-50 years with Graves' hyperthyroidism that later progressed to Graves' ophthalmopathy. The chain carries TRBV9 and TRBJ2-5; tentative D call: TRBD2 (6 bases). Here the CDR3 reads CASSVGGAQETQYF. CDR3 nucleotide sequence: TGTGCCAGCAGCGTAGGCGGGGCTCAAGAGACCCAGTACTTC. Complete variable domain (other parts from reference TRBV9 and TRBJ2-5): DSGVTQTPKHLITATGQRVTLRCSPRSGDLSVYWYQQSLDQGLQFLIQYYNGEERAKGNILERFSAQQFPDLHSELNLSSLELGDSALYFCASSVGGAQETQYFGPGTRLLVL.